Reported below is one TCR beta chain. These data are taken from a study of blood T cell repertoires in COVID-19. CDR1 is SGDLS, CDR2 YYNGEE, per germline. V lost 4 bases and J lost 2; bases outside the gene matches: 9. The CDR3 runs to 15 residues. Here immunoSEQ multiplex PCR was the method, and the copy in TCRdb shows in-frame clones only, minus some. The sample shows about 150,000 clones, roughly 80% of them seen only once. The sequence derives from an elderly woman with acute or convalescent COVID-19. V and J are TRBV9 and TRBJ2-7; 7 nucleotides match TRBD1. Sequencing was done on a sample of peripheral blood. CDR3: CASSPRQGWTYEQYF. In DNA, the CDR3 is TGTGCCAGCAGCCCAAGACAGGGTTGGACCTACGAGCAGTACTTC.